The present T cell receptor beta chain was sequenced within a study of human T cells and chemical hapten exposure (dated by TCRdb to the early 2020s). About the investigation overall: For sensitization, 2% DPC in acetone was applied to a 2 cm by 2 cm area of upper inner arm skin. Blood for TCR sequencing was provided by twenty-nine alopecia patients at one to four time points (pre-sensitization, 2, 6 and 24 weeks). Blood was sampled from patients pre-sensitization (week 0) and at 2, 6 and about 24 weeks after DPC sensitization. The patient cohort, mostly female, included alopecia areata with under or over 50% scalp involvement, alopecia totalis and alopecia universalis. The study tracked peripheral blood TCR repertoire changes in vivo during primary and secondary sensitization to the hapten diphenylcyclopropenone (DPC) in alopecia patients. Patch testing on the upper back used Finn chambers containing 0.01% DPC, with scoring done after 6 days according to International Contact Dermatitis Research Group standards. Libraries were combined into a pool for sequencing, and differences in TCR yield between samples came mainly from small differences in library volumes within the pool. Weekly therapeutic DPC doses were additionally applied to the scalp of patients throughout the roughly 26-week study period.

The meaning of the sample's time point label: patch test 3, about 24 weeks after DPC sensitization. The intended sense of this specimen's treatment or condition label: therapeutic diphenylcyclopropenone sensitization with weekly scalp DPC. At each patch-test visit, blood was drawn before the patch test was applied. To be eligible, patients had to be aged 18 to 70, diagnosed with alopecia and judged suitable for DPC therapy, while pregnant patients were excluded. Total RNA was extracted from unfractionated whole blood that had been collected in Tempus Blood RNA tubes. The full study reports these points: Significantly more large CDR3 similarity clusters were formed by expanded TCRs than by pre-sensitization or healthy control sets, consistent with antigen-driven responses. Patch test score correlated positively with the number of PT1 expanded TCRs, reaching significance at thresholds 8, 16 and 32 but not at 4. DPC sensitization did not change the number of TCRs with a frequency above 1 in 1000, and there was no evidence of changes in global repertoire structure. After repeated subsampling, the strength of the expansion versus patch-test correlation and the threshold at which it became significant changed. Because every patient had alopecia, a presumed autoimmune disease, the patients' immune response might differ from that of healthy individuals.

CDR1 SGHVS and CDR2 FQNEAQ are derived from the germline V gene. The junction carries 14 bases between V and J, which are trimmed by 1 base and 4 bases respectively. Reading from cysteine to phenylalanine, the CDR3 counts 16 amino acids. Just the 48-base CDR3 DNA is kept, in frame starting at base 1. The method was RACE. The sample was run on a NextSeq 500. During library preparation, unique molecular identifiers were attached to individual cDNA molecules so that TCRs could be counted in a quantitative, reproducible way. From each blood RNA sample, both TCR alpha and TCR beta chains were sequenced. Processing in the source paper ran as follows. A median of around 100,000 TCRs per sample was observed, with a range of roughly 20,000 to 700,000. The Decombinator software suite was used to annotate the V, J and CDR3 of the TCR reads. For PS versus PT1 abundance plots, all samples were subsampled to the same number of TCRs (28,000). TCRs were defined as expanded if absent before sensitization and observed at least eight times at the 2-week time point. The public reads were run again by TCRdb, first through fastp at Q25 and then through MiXCR, and only productive beta chains were kept. Every distinct CDR3 protein forms one entry, paired with its most common genes and DNA. The V and J calls reflect TCRdb's pipeline rather than the authors' work. This sample has tens of thousands of distinct CDR3 sequences in its table, and 13% of those were observed once. The top ten clonotypes cover approximately 6% of the sample.

Ten or more counts support this clonotype. No antigen is known for it. One base away there is no much larger clone; base qualities are not given. This receptor was identified in a woman aged 50 to 65 with alopecia areata. Some clones in this sample may be carry-over from other donors' samples. Sequenced here: whole blood, sampled in connection with sensitization to the hapten diphenylcyclopropenone (DPC). The chain joins TRBV7-8 to TRBJ1-5; no D gene call is confident. For the CDR3, the sequence is CASSLGSRQFNQPQHF. The bases read TGTGCCAGCAGCTTAGGATCTCGGCAGTTTAATCAGCCCCAGCATTTT. Supplemented by the reference TRBV7-8 and TRBJ1-5 proteins around the CDR3, the complete variable domain is GAGVSQSPRYKVAKRGQDVALRCDPISGHVSLFWYQQALGQGPEFLTYFQNEAQLDKSGLPSDRFFAERPEGSVSTLKIQRTQQEDSAVYLCASSLGSRQFNQPQHFGDGTRLSIL.